Sequencing of this T cell receptor (beta chain) was carried out in a study of vaccination effects on CD4 cells after COVID-19. About the study: Two doses of BNT162b2 or mRNA-1273 vaccine were administered to participants.

After expansion with viral peptide pools in the ViraFEST assay, antigen-specific CD4+ T cells were sequenced. Isolating CD4+ T cells followed approximately 10 days of culture. The person was diagnosed with PCR-confirmed SARS-CoV-2 infection between March and December 2020. IL-2 medium took the place of half the medium on both days 3 and 7. A remark on this clone: The antigen remains undetermined.

Notes on the study in general: Infection-derived and vaccine-derived clones contracted markedly late after vaccination. In people who had recovered, most post-vaccine spike-reactive clones were new vaccine-induced clones.

This CDR3 comprises 13 residues. Germline CDR1 SNHLY, CDR2 FYNNEI. Trimming cost V 4 bases and J 7 bases, with 13 bases left between them. Using immunoSEQ multiplex PCR, the repertoire was profiled, and TCRdb retains in-frame clones only, with some absent. Here the sample spans around 75,000 clones, 65% to 85% being singletons. This material consisted of CD4+ T cells from PBMCs cultured with HIV peptides, taken before COVID-19 vaccination. The subset here: HIV-1 Nef peptide pool negative control/reference culture. The chain carries TRBV2 and TRBJ2-5; possibly TRBD1 or TRBD2 for D (6 bases each). This sequence was found in a human donor who had a prior SARS-CoV-2 infection. CDR3 amino acids: CASSGASGATQYF. The DNA for the CDR3 is TGTGCCAGCAGTGGCGCCTCGGGGGCGACCCAGTACTTC.